This T cell receptor beta chain was sequenced in a study of OX40 agonist ivuxolimab in advanced cancers. Turning to the study itself: With ivuxolimab, an agonistic anti-OX40 (CD134) antibody, patients were treated. Treatment received earlier with anti-PD-1, anti-PD-L1 or anti-CTLA-4 agents was allowed, and under 50% had some. Three individuals attained partial responses, comprising one hepatocellular carcinoma case and two cutaneous melanoma cases.

Using immunoSEQ multiplex PCR, the repertoire was profiled, and TCRdb retains in-frame clones only, with some absent. The sample has nearly 110,000 clones; just over 90% are singletons. Study-wide points: Near-lowest levels of clonal expansion characterized partial responders at 0.1-3.0 mg/kg.

For this clone: Its matching antigen is unknown.

The CDR3 totals 12 residues. The germline gives CDR1 LNHDA, CDR2 SQIVND (reference sequence). With 8 bases removed from V and 6 bases from J, the gap between germline ends came to 10 bases. This receptor was identified in an adult with an advanced solid tumor such as melanoma, head and neck, liver or kidney cancer. Sample: CD4+ or CD8+ T cells sorted from blood, taken in a trial of the OX40 agonist ivuxolimab. The chain carries TRBV19 and TRBJ2-2; possibly TRBD2 for D (6 bases). The CDR3 sequence: CASGGFAGELFF. DNA for the CDR3: TGTGCCAGTGGGGGGTTCGCCGGGGAGCTGTTTTTT.